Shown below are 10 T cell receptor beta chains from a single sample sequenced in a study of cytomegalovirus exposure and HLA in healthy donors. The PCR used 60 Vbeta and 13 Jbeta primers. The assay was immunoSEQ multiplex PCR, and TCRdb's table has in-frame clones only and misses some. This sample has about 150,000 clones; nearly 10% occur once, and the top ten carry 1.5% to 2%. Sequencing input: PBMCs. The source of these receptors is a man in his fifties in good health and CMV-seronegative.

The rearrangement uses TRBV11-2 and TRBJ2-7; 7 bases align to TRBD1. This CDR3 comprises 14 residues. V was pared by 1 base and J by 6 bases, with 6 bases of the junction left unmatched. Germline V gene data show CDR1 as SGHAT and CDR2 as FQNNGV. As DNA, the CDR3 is TGTGCCAGCAGCTTAGGTGTCAGGGGGTTCGAGCAGTACTTC. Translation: CASSLGVRGFEQYF.

The CDR3: CASSQGGGNEKLFF. In DNA form, the CDR3 reads TGTGCCAGCAGCCAAGGAGGGGGCAATGAAAAACTGTTTTTT. This chain links TRBV16 with TRBJ1-4; TRBD1 agrees at 7 bases. Trimming at V came to 2 bases and at J to 5 bases, leaving 2 bases not matched to a gene. This CDR3 contains 14 residues. Germline lookup yields CDR1 KGHSY and CDR2 FQNENV.

The CDR3 here is CASSLTGTSGGPYEQYF. CDR3 coding DNA: TGTGCCAGCAGCTTAACAGGGACTAGCGGGGGGCCCTACGAGCAGTACTTC. The chain joins TRBV7-3 to TRBJ2-7, with TRBD2 identical over 15 bases. The CDR3 runs 17 residues. Unmatched junction bases numbered 2, after V lost 0 bases and J lost 2 bases. Germline-derived CDR1 and CDR2 are SGHTA and FQGTGA.

This CDR3 is CASSPGTEGQYF. The CDR3 bases are TGCGCCAGCAGCCCCGGGACAGAAGGGCAGTACTTC. This rearrangement joins TRBV5-1 to TRBJ2-7; 7 nucleotides align to TRBD1. With V trimmed by 4 bases and J by 9 bases, 7 bases remained unmatched. The V gene's germline CDR1 is SGHRS and CDR2 YFSETQ. The CDR3 contains 12 residues.

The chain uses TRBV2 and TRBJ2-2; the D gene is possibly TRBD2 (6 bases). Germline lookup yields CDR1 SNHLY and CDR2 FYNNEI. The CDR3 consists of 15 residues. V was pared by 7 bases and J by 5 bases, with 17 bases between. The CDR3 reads CASNEGLARTGELFF. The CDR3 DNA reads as TGTGCCAGCAACGAGGGGCTAGCGCGGACCGGGGAGCTGTTTTTT. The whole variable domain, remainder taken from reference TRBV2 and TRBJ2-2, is EPEVTQTPSHQVTQMGQEVILRCVPISNHLYFYWYRQILGQKVEFLVSFYNNEISEKSEIFDDQFSVERPDGSNFTLKIRSTKLEDSAMYFCASNEGLARTGELFFGEGSRLTVL.

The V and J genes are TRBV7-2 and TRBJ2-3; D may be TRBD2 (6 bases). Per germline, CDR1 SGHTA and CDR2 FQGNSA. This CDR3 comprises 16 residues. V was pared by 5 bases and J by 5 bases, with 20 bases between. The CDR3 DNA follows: TGTGCCAGCAGCCCCCGCGTGGGAAGGACTAAAGATACGCAGTATTTT. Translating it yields CASSPRVGRTKDTQYF.

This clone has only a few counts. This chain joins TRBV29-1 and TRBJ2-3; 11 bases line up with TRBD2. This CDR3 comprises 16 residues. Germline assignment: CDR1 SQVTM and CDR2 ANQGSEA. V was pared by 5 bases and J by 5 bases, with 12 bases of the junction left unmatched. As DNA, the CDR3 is TGCAGCGTTCAGGTTTCTAGCGGGGGGCCCAGAGATACGCAGTATTTT. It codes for CSVQVSSGGPRDTQYF.

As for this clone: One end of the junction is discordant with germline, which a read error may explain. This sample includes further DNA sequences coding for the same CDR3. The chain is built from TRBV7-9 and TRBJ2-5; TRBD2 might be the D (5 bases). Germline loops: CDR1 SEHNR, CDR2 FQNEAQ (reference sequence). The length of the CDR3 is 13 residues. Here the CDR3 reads CASSLANEGTQYF. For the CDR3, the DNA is TGCGCCAGCAGCTTAGCTAACGAGGGGACCCAGTACTTC.

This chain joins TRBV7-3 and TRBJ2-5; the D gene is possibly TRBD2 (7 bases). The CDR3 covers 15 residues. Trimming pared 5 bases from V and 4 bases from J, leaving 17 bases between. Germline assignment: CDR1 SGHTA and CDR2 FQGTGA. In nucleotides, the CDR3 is TGTGCCAGCAGCCCTGGAGGGGGGAGGGTAGAGACCCAGTACTTC. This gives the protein CASSPGGGRVETQYF.

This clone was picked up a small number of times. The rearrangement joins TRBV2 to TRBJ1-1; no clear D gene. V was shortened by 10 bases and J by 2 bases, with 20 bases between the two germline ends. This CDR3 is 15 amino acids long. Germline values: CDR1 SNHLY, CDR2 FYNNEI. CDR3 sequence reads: CATLHVPGYNTEAFF. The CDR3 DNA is TGTGCCACTCTACATGTGCCAGGTTATAACACTGAAGCTTTCTTT.